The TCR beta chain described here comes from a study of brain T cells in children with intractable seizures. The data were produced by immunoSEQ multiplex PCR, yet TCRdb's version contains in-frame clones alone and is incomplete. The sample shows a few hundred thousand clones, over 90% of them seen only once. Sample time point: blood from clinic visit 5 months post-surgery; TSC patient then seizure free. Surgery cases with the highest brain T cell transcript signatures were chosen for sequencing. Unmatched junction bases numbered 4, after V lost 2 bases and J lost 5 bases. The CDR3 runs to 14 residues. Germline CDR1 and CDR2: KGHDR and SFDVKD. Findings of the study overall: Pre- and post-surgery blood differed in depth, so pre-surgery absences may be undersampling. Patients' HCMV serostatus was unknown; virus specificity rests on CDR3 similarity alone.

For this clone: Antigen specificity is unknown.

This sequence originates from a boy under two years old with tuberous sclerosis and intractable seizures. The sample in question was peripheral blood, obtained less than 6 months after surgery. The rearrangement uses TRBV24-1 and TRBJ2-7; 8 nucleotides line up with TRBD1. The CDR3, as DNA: TGTGCCACCAGTGATTCGACAGGGGATGACGAGCAGTACTTC. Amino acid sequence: CATSDSTGDDEQYF.